These T cell receptor beta chains were read from a single sample in a study of early T cells in non-severe SARS-CoV-2 infection. TCRdb re-called the 5' RACE reads with MiXCR, one entry per CDR3 protein. The sample carries about 49,000 distinct CDR3 sequences, more than 5.5% recorded once. Sample: whole blood, taken at baseline. Receptors originate from an adult who was a healthcare worker with PCR-confirmed SARS-CoV-2 infection or an uninfected control (not recorded which). The CDR3 runs from the conserved cysteine through the conserved F or W. The D gene is left open where the match is weak. For some rows the clone size is stated as once, few or many, or as a class when expanded; others skip it.

TRBJ2-5,many,TRBV11-3,TRBD1,TGTGCCAGCAGACCCCGGGACAGGGGAAGGGAGACCCAGTACTTC,CASRPRDRGRETQYF
TRBJ2-3,many,TRBV7-2,TRBD2,TGTGCCAGCAGCACCGGACTAGCGGGACTTACGCAGTATTTT,CASSTGLAGLTQYF
TRBJ2-2,many,TRBV6-2/TRBV6-3,-,TGTGCCAGCAGCCATCCAATACCGGCGGAGAACACCGGGGAGCTGTTTTTT,CASSHPIPAENTGELFF
TRBJ1-5,many,TRBV2,-,TGTGCCAGCAAAACAGAAAGCAATCAGCCCCAGCATTTT,CASKTESNQPQHF
TRBJ1-6,-,TRBV7-2,-,TGTGCCAGCAGGCCCGGGGAGTATAATTCACCCCTCCACTTT,CASRPGEYNSPLHF
TRBJ1-3,many,TRBV7-2,-,TGTGCCAGCAGCTTCCGGCCTCCGGATCGTGTAAACACCATATATTTT,CASSFRPPDRVNTIYF
TRBJ2-4,many,TRBV20-1,-,TGCAGCGCTAGCGCAGGTCCTAAGAGAGACATTCAGTACTTC,CSASAGPKRDIQYF
TRBJ2-7,many,TRBV20-1,TRBD1,TGCAGTGCTACGACAGGGGGTCCGGTCGAGCAGTACTTC,CSATTGGPVEQYF
TRBJ1-5,many,TRBV7-6,-,TGTGCCAGCAGCTTAGAGCAAAGGGAGTACTTTTCTGGTTATCAGCCCCAGCATTTT,CASSLEQREYFSGYQPQHF
TRBJ2-1,many,TRBV20-1,-,TGCAGTGCTACAGGACTAGGGGGCAAATTCCTCCTCAATGAGCAGTTCTTC,CSATGLGGKFLLNEQFF
TRBJ1-5,-,TRBV7-9,-,TGTGCCAGCAGCTTAATAAGTGACAATCAGCCCCAGCATTTT,CASSLISDNQPQHF
TRBJ1-4,many,TRBV4-3,-,TGCGCCAGCAGCCAAGTATGGTCAGGGTCTAATGAAAAACTGTTTTTT,CASSQVWSGSNEKLFF
TRBJ1-2,many,TRBV4-1,-,TGCGCCAGCAGCCCCCAGGACCCGCCCCCCATCTATGGCTACACCTTC,CASSPQDPPPIYGYTF
TRBJ1-6,-,TRBV4-3,-,TGCGCCAGCAGCCGGGAGGACGGCACTCGGTCACCCCTCCACTTT,CASSREDGTRSPLHF
TRBJ1-5,many,TRBV10-3,-,TGTGCCACCTCCCCCTCCGCCGTGCACAATCAGCCCCAGCATTTT,CATSPSAVHNQPQHF
TRBJ2-3,-,TRBV10-1,TRBD2,TGCGGGGGGGGGACTAGCCCGGTCACAGATACGCAGTATTTT,CGGGTSPVTDTQYF
TRBJ2-7,many,TRBV18,TRBD1,TGTGCCAGCTCACCAGAGGGACAGGGTACCTACGAGCAGTACTTC,CASSPEGQGTYEQYF
TRBJ2-7,few,TRBV7-2,TRBD2,TGTGCCAGCAGCTTAGCGGCGACTAGCGGGGTCTCCTACGAGCAGTACTTC,CASSLAATSGVSYEQYF
TRBJ2-7,many,TRBV12-3/TRBV12-4,-,TGTGCCAGCAGTTTTCAGGAGAGCTACGAGCAGTACTTC,CASSFQESYEQYF
TRBJ2-3,-,TRBV20-1,TRBD2,TGCAGTGCTTCCTCCGGGACTATTCCTACGCAGTATTTT,CSASSGTIPTQYF
TRBJ2-1,many,TRBV5-1,TRBD2,TGCGCCAGCAGCGCGACTAGCGTCGGTGGCAATGAGCAGTTCTTC,CASSATSVGGNEQFF
TRBJ1-2,many,TRBV6-1,-,TGTGCCAGCAGTCACAGGGAGGCGGACTATGGCTACACCTTC,CASSHREADYGYTF
TRBJ1-2,few,TRBV5-1,-,TGCGCCAGCAGCAAGGGGAGTCTTGAGGGCTACACCTTC,CASSKGSLEGYTF
TRBJ2-3,-,TRBV29-1,-,TGCAGCGTCTCGGCAGATACGCAGTATTTT,CSVSADTQYF
TRBJ2-7,many,TRBV5-6,-,TGTGCCAGCAGCTTCGTGGGGCTTGGGGACGAGCAGTACTTC,CASSFVGLGDEQYF
TRBJ2-5,few,TRBV28,-,TGTGCCAGCAGTTCTACTCCCGGAAGGGAAGGAGAGACCCAGTACTTC,CASSSTPGREGETQYF
TRBJ2-1,-,TRBV30,TRBD1,TGTGCCTGGGGTCCCAGGACAGGGTTGGACGATGAGCAGTTCTTC,CAWGPRTGLDDEQFF
TRBJ1-2,many,TRBV6-5,-,TGTGCCAGCAGACAGGGCTATGGCTACACCTTC,CASRQGYGYTF
TRBJ2-1,few,TRBV27,-,TGTGCCAGCAGTCTGACAGTGGGAGACAATGAGCAGTTCTTC,CASSLTVGDNEQFF
TRBJ2-7,many,TRBV27,TRBD2,TGTGCCAGCAGTGGGCCCAGCGGGGGGTACGAGCAGTACTTC,CASSGPSGGYEQYF
TRBJ1-4,many,TRBV7-9,-,TGTGCCAGCACGGGTGCGACTAATGAAAAACTGTTTTTT,CASTGATNEKLFF
TRBJ2-1,medium-sized,TRBV15,TRBD1,TGTGCCACCAGCACCACGGGACAGGGTTACAATGAGCAGTTCTTC,CATSTTGQGYNEQFF
TRBJ2-2,-,TRBV12-3/TRBV12-4,-,TGTGCCAGCAGTACCCAGGGATGGGAGCTGTTTTTT,CASSTQGWELFF
TRBJ2-1,-,TRBV5-6,-,TGTGCCAGCAGCCAAATTCTCCGGATGCCTGACTACAATGAGCAGTTCTTC,CASSQILRMPDYNEQFF
TRBJ1-2,-,TRBV4-3,TRBD1,TGCGCCAGCAGCCAAGCCGGGACAGCTAACTATGGCTACACCTTC,CASSQAGTANYGYTF
TRBJ1-2,many,TRBV14,-,TGTGCCAGCAGCCAAGATATCAGCAGGGACTATGGCTACACCTTC,CASSQDISRDYGYTF
TRBJ1-2,many,TRBV20-1,-,TGCAGTGCTCCTTCACGGGGCAGGAGCTATGGCTACACCTTC,CSAPSRGRSYGYTF
TRBJ2-2,many,TRBV5-1,-,TGCGCCAGCACCGGGAGACCGAACACCGGGGAGCTGTTTTTT,CASTGRPNTGELFF
TRBJ1-4,few,TRBV12-3/TRBV12-4,-,TGTGCCAGCAGTTTCCGGGGGCCAGCAACTAATGAAAAACTGTTTTTT,CASSFRGPATNEKLFF
TRBJ2-3,-,TRBV19,-,TGTGCCAGTAGTCCCCTCCAAGGGGGTAGCACAGATACGCAGTATTTT,CASSPLQGGSTDTQYF